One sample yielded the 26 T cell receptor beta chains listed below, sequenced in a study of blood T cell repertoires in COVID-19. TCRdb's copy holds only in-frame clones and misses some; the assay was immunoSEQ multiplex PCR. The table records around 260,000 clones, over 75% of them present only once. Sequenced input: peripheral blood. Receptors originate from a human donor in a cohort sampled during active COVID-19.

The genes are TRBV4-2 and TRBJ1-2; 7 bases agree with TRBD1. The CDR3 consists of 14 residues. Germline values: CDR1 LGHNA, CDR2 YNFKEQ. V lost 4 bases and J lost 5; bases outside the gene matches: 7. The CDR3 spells CASSPRDSTYGYTF. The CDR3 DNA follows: TGTGCCAGCAGCCCTCGGGACAGTACGTATGGCTACACCTTC.

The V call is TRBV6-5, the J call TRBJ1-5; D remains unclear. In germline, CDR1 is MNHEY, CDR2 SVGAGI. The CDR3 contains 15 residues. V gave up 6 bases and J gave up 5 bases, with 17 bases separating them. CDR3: CASSIKSPVDQPQHF. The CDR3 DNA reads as TGTGCCAGCAGCATTAAATCCCCGGTCGATCAGCCCCAGCATTTT.

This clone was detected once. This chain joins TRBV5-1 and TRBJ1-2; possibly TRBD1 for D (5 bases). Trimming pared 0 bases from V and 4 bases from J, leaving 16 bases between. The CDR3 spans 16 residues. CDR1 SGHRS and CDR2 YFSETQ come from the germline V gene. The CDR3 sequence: CASSLGLEVGGYGYTF. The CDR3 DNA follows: TGCGCCAGCAGCTTGGGCCTGGAAGTGGGGGGCTATGGCTACACCTTC.

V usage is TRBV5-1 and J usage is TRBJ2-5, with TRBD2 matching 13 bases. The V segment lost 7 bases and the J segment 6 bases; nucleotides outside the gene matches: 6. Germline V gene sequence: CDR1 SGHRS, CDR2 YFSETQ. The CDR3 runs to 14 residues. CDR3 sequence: CASRTTSGRKTQYF. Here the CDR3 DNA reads TGCGCCAGCCGAACGACTAGCGGGAGGAAGACCCAGTACTTC. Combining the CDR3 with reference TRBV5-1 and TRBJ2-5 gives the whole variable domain KAGVTQTPRYLIKTRGQQVTLSCSPISGHRSVSWYQQTPGQGLQFLFEYFSETQRNKGNFPGRFSGRQFSNSRSEMNVSTLELGDSALYLCASRTTSGRKTQYFGPGTRLLVL.

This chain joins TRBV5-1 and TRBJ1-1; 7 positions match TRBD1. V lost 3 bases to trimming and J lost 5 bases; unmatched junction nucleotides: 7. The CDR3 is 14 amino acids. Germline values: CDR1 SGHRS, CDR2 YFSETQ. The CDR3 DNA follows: TGCGCCAGCAGCTCCTCCACAGGGGATACTGAAGCTTTCTTT. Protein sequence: CASSSSTGDTEAFF.

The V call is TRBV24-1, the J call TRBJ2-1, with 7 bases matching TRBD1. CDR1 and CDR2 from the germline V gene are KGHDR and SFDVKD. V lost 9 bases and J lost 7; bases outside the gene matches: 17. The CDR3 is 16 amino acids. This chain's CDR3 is CATATTGRVGENEQFF. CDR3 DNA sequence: TGTGCCACCGCAACGACAGGGCGAGTAGGGGAGAATGAGCAGTTCTTC.

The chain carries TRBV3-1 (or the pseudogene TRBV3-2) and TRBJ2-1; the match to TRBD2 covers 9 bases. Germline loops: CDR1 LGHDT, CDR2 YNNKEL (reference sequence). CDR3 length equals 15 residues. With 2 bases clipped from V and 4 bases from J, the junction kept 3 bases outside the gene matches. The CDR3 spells CASSQLAGRYNEQFF. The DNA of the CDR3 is TGTGCCAGCAGCCAACTAGCGGGACGTTACAATGAGCAGTTCTTC.

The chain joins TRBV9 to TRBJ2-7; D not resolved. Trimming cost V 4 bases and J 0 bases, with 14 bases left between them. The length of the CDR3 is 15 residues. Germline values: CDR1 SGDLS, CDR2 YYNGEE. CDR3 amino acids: CASSPSQLNSYEQYF. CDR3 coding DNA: TGTGCCAGCAGCCCATCCCAACTTAACTCCTACGAGCAGTACTTC.

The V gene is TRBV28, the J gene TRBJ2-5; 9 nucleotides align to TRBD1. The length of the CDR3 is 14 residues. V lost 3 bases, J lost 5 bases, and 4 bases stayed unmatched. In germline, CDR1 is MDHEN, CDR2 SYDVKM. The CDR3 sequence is CASSLGQGWETQYF. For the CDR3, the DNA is TGTGCCAGCAGTTTGGGACAGGGTTGGGAGACCCAGTACTTC.

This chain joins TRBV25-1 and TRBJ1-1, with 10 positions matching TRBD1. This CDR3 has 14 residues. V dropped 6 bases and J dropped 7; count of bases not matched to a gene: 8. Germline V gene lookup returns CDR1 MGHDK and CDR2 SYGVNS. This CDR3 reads CASRLTGGGSEAFF. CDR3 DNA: TGTGCCAGCAGACTGACAGGGGGCGGAAGTGAAGCTTTCTTT.

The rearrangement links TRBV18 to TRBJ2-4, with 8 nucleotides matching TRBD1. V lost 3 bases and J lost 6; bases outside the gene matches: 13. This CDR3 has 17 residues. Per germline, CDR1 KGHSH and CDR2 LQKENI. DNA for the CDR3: TGTGCCAGCTCACCTAGGTTGGGAGGACAGGGCGGAAACATTCAGTACTTC. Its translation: CASSPRLGGQGGNIQYF.

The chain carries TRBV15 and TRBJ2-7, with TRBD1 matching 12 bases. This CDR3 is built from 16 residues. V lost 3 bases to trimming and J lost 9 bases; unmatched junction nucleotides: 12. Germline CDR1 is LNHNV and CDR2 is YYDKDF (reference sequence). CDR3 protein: CATSRGGTGGPSGQYF. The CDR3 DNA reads TGTGCCACCAGCAGGGGGGGGACAGGGGGCCCGTCGGGGCAGTACTTC.

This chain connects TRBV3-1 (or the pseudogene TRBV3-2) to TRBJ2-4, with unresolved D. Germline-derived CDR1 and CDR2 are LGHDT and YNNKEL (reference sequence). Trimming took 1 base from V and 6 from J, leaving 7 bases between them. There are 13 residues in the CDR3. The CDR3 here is CASSQGSVNIQYF. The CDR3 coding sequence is TGTGCCAGCAGCCAAGGGTCGGTAAACATTCAGTACTTC.

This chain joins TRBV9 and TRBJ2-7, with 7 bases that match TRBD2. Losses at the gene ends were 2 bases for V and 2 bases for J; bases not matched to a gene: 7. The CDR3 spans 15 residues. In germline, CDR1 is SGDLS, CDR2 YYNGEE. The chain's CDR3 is CASSVRGGGTYEQYF. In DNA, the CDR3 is TGTGCCAGCAGCGTCCGTGGCGGGGGAACCTACGAGCAGTACTTC.

The CDR3 sequence: CAWSRVNTEAFF. CDR3 nucleotide sequence: TGTGCCTGGAGTCGGGTGAACACTGAAGCTTTCTTT. The chain employs TRBV30 and TRBJ1-1; D is ambiguous. The germline V gene has CDR1 GTSNPN and CDR2 SVGIG (reference sequence). V shed 2 bases and J shed 0 bases, with 4 bases lying between them. The CDR3 sequence is 12 residues long. The full variable domain, with the rest looked up from reference TRBV30 and TRBJ1-1, is SQTIHQWPATLVQPVGSPLSLECTVEGTSNPNLYWYRQAAGRGLQLLFYSVGIGQISSEVPQNLSASRPQDRQFILSSKKLLLSDSGFYLCAWSRVNTEAFFGQGTRLTVV.

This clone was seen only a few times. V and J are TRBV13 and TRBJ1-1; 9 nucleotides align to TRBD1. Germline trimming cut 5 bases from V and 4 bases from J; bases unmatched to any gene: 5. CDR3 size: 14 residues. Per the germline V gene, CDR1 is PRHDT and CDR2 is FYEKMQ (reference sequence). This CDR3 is CASSGGQGVTEAFF. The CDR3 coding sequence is TGTGCCAGCAGCGGGGGACAGGGAGTCACTGAAGCTTTCTTT. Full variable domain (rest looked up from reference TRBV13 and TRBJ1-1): AAGVIQSPRHLIKEKRETATLKCYPIPRHDTVYWYQQGPGQDPQFLISFYEKMQSDKGSIPDRFSAQQFSDYHSELNMSSLELGDSALYFCASSGGQGVTEAFFGQGTRLTVV.

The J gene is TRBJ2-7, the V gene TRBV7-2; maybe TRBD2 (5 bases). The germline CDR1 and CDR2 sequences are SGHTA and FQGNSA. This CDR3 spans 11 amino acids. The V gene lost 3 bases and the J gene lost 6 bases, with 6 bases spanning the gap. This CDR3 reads CASSFRGEQYF. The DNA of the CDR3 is TGTGCCAGCAGCTTCCGGGGCGAGCAGTACTTC.

The CDR3 bases are TGTGCCAGTAGTATCCTTCGCGGGGGGCGAACCTCTGGGGCCAACGTCCTGACTTTC. It is translated as CASSILRGGRTSGANVLTF. The gene calls are TRBV19 and TRBJ2-6; 8 bases are a match to TRBD2. This CDR3 is 19 amino acids long. The germline V gene encodes CDR1 LNHDA and CDR2 SQIVND (reference sequence). V was pared by 3 bases and J by 0 bases, with 10 bases of the junction left unmatched.

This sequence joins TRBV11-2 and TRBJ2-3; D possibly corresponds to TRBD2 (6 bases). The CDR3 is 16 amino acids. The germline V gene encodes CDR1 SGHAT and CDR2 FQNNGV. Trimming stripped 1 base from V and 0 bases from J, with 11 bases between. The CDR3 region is CASSLGFGGSTDTQYF. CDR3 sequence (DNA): TGTGCCAGCAGCTTAGGGTTTGGAGGGAGCACAGATACGCAGTATTTT.

The CDR3 DNA sequence: TGTGCCAGCAAATCCGAACAGGGTTATAATTCACCCCTCCACTTT. This translates into CASKSEQGYNSPLHF. This rearrangement joins TRBV27 to TRBJ1-6; tentative D call: TRBD1 (6 bases). The CDR3 loop spans 15 amino acids. Trimming left V 7 bases short and J 4 bases short, with 14 bases between. The germline gives CDR1 MNHEY, CDR2 SMNVEV (reference sequence).

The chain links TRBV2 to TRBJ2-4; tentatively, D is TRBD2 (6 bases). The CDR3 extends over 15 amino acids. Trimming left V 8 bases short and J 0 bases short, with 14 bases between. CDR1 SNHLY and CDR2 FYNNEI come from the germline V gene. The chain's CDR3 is CASGRGALAKNIQYF. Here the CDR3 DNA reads TGTGCCAGCGGGCGCGGGGCCTTAGCCAAAAACATTCAGTACTTC.

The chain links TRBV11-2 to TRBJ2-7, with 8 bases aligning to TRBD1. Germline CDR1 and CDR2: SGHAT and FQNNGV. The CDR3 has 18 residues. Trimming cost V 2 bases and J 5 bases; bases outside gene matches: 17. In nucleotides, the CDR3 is TGTGCCAGCAGCTTACGACCTTTCTCATCAGGGGGCCGCCACGAGCAGTACTTC. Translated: CASSLRPFSSGGRHEQYF.

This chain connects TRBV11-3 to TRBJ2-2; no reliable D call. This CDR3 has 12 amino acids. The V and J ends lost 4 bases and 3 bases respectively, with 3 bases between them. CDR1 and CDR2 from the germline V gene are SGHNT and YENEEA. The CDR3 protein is CASSSDTGELFF. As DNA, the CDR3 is TGTGCCAGCAGCTCCGACACCGGGGAGCTGTTTTTT.

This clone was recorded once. The CDR3 spells CASSPSNRVLRVNTEAFF. The CDR3 region has the DNA TGTGCCAGCTCACCCTCAAACAGGGTCCTACGTGTGAACACTGAAGCTTTCTTT. The chain combines TRBV18 with TRBJ1-1; TRBD1 might be the D (6 bases). Trimming stripped 3 bases from V and 0 bases from J, with 20 bases between. CDR1 is KGHSH and CDR2 is LQKENI in the germline V gene. The CDR3 length is 18 residues.

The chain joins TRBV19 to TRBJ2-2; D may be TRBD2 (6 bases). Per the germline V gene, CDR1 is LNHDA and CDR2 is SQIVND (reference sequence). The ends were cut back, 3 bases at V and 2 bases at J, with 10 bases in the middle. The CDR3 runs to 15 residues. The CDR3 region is CASSIGTLNTGELFF. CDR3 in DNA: TGTGCCAGTAGTATCGGGACTCTTAACACCGGGGAGCTGTTTTTT. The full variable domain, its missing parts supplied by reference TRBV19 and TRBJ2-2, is DGGITQSPKYLFRKEGQNVTLSCEQNLNHDAMYWYRQDPGQGLRLIYYSQIVNDFQKGDIAEGYSVSREKKESFPLTVTSAQKNPTAFYLCASSIGTLNTGELFFGEGSRLTVL.

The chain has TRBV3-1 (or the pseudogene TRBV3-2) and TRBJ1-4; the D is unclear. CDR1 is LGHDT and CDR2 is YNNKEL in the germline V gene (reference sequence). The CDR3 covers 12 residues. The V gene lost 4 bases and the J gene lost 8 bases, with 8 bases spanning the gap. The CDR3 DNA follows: TGTGCCAGCAGCCTCTTGGAGGAAAAACTGTTTTTT. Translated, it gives CASSLLEEKLFF.